This T cell receptor beta chain derives from a study of post-analysis software for immune sequencing data. In this sample, this clonotype turned up a few times. The target antigen is unknown. Overall study findings and caveats: When patients were compared with controls, four or five TRBV segments were more frequent, TRBV5-6, TRBV5-1 and TRBV20-1 among them.

The CDR3 consists of 13 residues. CDR1 is DFQATT and CDR2 is SNEGSKA in the germline V gene (reference sequence). V gave up 6 bases and J gave up 6 bases, with 15 bases separating them. cDNA libraries for TCR beta contained unique molecular identifiers. TCRdb re-called the PCR reads through MiXCR, storing one row per CDR3 protein. The data contain 700,000 to 900,000 distinct CDR3 sequences, 46% of them singletons. The receptor was isolated from a girl between 10 and 17 years old with multiple sclerosis. The specimen was blood. V usage is TRBV20-1 and J usage is TRBJ2-4; weak D call: TRBD2 (6 bases). CDR3 coding DNA: TGCAGTGCCTTTAGCGGAGATGCAAACATTCAGTACTTC. Protein: CSAFSGDANIQYF.